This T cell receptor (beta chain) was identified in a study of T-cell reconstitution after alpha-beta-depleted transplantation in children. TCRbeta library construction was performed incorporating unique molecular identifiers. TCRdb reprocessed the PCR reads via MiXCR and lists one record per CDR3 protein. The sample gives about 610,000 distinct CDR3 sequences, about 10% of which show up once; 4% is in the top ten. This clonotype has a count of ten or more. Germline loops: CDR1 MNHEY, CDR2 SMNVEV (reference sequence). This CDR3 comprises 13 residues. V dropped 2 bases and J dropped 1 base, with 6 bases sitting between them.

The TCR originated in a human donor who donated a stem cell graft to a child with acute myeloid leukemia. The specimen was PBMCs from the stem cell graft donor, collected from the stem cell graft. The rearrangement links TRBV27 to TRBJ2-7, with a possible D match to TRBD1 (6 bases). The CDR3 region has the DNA TGTGCCAGCAGTTTACAGGGGTCCTACGAGCAGTACTTC. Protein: CASSLQGSYEQYF.